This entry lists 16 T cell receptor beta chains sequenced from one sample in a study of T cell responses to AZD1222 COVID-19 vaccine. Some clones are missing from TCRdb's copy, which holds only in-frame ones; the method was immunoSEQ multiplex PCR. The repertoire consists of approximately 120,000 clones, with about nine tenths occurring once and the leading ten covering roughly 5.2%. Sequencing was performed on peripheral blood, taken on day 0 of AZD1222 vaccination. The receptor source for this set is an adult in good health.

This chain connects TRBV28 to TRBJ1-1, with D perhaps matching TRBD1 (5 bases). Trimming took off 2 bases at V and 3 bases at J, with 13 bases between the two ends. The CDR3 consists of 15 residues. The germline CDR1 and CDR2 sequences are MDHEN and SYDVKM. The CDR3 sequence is CASSLALAGYTEAFF. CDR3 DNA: TGTGCCAGCAGTTTAGCACTTGCAGGGTACACTGAAGCTTTCTTT.

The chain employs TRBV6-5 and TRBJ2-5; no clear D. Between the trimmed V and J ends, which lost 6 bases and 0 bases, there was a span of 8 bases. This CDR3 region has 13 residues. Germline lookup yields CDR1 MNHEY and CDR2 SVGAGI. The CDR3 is CASSERYQETQYF. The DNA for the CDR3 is TGTGCCAGCAGCGAGAGGTACCAAGAGACCCAGTACTTC.

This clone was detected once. DNA of the CDR3: TGTGCCAGCAGCTCCGGGCTAGCGGGGGTTAATGAGCAGTTCTTC. This translates into CASSSGLAGVNEQFF. The chain combines TRBV7-9 with TRBJ2-1; TRBD2 matches at 10 bases. The CDR3 runs 15 residues. Germline CDR1 is SEHNR and CDR2 is FQNEAQ (reference sequence). V was pared by 4 bases and J by 7 bases, with 7 bases of the junction left unmatched.

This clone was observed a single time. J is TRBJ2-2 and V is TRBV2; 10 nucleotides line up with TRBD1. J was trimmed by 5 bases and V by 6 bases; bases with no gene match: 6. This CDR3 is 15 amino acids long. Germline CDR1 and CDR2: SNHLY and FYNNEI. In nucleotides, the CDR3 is TGTGCCAGCAGCAGTGACAGGGGGCAAACCGGGGAGCTGTTTTTT. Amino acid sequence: CASSSDRGQTGELFF.

In nucleotides, the CDR3 is TGTGCCAGCAGTGAAGCGCTAAGGAGGGTTTTCTTT. This encodes CASSEALRRVFF. This sequence joins TRBV2 and TRBJ1-1; no firm D call. This CDR3 is 12 amino acids long. Germline V CDR1 and CDR2: SNHLY, FYNNEI. Trimming shortened V by 0 bases and J by 13 bases, and 12 bases separated the two germline ends.

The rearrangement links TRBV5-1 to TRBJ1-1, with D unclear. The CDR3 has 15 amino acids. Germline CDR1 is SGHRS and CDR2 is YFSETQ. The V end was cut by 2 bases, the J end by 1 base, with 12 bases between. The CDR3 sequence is CASSFGRTENTEAFF. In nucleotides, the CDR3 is TGCGCCAGCAGCTTTGGTAGGACTGAGAACACTGAAGCTTTCTTT. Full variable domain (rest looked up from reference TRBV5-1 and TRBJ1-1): KAGVTQTPRYLIKTRGQQVTLSCSPISGHRSVSWYQQTPGQGLQFLFEYFSETQRNKGNFPGRFSGRQFSNSRSEMNVSTLELGDSALYLCASSFGRTENTEAFFGQGTRLTVV.

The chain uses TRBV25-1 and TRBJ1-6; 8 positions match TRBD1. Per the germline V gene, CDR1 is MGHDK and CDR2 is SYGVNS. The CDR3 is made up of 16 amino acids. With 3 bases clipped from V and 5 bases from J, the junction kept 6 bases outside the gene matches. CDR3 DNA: TGTGCCAGCAGTGATACCATGACAGGGGATAATTCACCCCTCCACTTT. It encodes CASSDTMTGDNSPLHF.

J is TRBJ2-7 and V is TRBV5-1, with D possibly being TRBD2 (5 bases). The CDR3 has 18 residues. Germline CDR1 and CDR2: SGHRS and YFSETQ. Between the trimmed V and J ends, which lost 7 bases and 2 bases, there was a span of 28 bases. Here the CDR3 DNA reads TGCGCCAGCTCCGATCGGCAGGATAGAATAGGGAGTCCCTACGAGCAGTACTTC. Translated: CASSDRQDRIGSPYEQYF. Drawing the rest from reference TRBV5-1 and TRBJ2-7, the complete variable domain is KAGVTQTPRYLIKTRGQQVTLSCSPISGHRSVSWYQQTPGQGLQFLFEYFSETQRNKGNFPGRFSGRQFSNSRSEMNVSTLELGDSALYLCASSDRQDRIGSPYEQYFGPGTRLTVT.

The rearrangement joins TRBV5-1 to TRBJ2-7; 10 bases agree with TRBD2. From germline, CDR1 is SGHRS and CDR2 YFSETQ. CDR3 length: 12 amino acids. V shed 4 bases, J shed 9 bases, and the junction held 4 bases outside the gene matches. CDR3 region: CASSRAGGVQYF. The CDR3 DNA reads TGCGCCAGCAGCCGAGCGGGAGGGGTGCAGTACTTC.

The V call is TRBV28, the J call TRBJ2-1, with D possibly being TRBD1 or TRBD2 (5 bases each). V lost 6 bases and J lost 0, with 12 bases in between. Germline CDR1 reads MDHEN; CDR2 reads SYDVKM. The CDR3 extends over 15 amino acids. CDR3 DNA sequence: TGTGCCAGCAGGAACGGGGCCAGCTCCTACAATGAGCAGTTCTTC. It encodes CASRNGASSYNEQFF.

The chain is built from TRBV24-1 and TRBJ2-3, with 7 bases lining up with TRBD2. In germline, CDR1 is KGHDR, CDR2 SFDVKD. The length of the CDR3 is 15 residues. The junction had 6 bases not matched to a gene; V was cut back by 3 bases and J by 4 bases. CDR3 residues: CATSDGGRLADTQYF. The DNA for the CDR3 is TGTGCCACCAGTGATGGCGGGAGATTAGCAGATACGCAGTATTTT.

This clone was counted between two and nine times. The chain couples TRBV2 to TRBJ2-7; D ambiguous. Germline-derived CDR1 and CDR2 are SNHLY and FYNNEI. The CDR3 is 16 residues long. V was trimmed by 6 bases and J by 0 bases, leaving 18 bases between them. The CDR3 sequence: CASRPPSVVSSYEQYF. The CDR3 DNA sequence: TGTGCCAGCAGACCCCCATCAGTCGTTAGCTCCTACGAGCAGTACTTC.

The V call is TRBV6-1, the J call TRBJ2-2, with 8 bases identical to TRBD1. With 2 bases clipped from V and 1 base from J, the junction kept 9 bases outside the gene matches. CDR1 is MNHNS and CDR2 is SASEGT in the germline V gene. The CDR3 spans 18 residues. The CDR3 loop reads CASSEPLGQGENTGELFF. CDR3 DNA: TGTGCCAGCAGTGAACCCCTCGGACAGGGCGAGAACACCGGGGAGCTGTTTTTT.

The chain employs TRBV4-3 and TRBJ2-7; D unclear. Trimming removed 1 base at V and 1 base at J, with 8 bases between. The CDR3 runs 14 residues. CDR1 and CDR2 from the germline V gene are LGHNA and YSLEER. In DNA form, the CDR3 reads TGCGCCAGCAGCCAAGCTGATTCTTCCTACGAGCAGTACTTC. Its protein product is CASSQADSSYEQYF.

The CDR3 DNA reads TGTGCCAGCAGCGCGGAGCCCCAGATAGGATACTACGAGCAGTACTTC. Translation gives CASSAEPQIGYYEQYF. The chain uses TRBV5-5 and TRBJ2-7; no definite D call. This CDR3 is 16 amino acids long. CDR1 is SGHKS, CDR2 YYEKEE, per germline (reference sequence). Trimming took off 4 bases at V and 3 bases at J, with 20 bases between the two ends.

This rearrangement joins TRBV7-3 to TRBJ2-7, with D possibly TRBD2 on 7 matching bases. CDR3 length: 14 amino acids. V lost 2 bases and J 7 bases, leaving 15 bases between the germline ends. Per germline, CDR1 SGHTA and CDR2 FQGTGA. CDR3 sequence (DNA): TGTGCCAGCAGCTTAGGGGGGGGCTCTGGGGAGCAGTACTTC. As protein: CASSLGGGSGEQYF.